This T cell receptor (beta chain) was documented in a study of neurological immune-mediated disorders. This clonotype was counted at least ten times. MiXCR, run by TCRdb on the 5' RACE reads, gives a single entry per CDR3 protein. The data show tens of thousands of distinct CDR3 sequences, roughly 3.5% seen once. Sequencing was performed on PBMCs. The sequence derives from a woman aged 25-40 years with multiple sclerosis.

The CDR3 nucleotides read TGTGCCAGCAGCGACAGGGGGCCAGATACGCAGTATTTT. Its translation: CASSDRGPDTQYF. The chain carries TRBV7-9 and TRBJ2-3, with TRBD1 identical over 10 bases. This CDR3 contains 13 residues. Trimming removed 5 bases from V and 4 bases from J; junction bases left unmatched: 0. Germline loops: CDR1 SEHNR, CDR2 FQNEAQ (reference sequence).